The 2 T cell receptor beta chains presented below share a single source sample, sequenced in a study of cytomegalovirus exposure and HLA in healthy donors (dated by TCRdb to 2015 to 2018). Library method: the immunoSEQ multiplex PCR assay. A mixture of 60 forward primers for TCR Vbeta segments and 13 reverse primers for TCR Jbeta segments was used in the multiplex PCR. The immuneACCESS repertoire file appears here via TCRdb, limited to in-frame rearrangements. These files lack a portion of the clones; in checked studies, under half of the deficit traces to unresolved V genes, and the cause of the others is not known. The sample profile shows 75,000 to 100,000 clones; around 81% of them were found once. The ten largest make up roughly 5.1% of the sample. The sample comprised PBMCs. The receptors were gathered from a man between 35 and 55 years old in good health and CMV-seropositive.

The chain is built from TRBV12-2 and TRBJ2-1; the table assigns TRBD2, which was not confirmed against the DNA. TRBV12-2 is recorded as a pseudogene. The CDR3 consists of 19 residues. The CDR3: CASRLKRKMSGRTYNEQFF. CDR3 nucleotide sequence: TGTGCAAGTCGCTTAAAGCGCAAAATGAGCGGGAGGACCTACAATGAGCAGTTCTTC.

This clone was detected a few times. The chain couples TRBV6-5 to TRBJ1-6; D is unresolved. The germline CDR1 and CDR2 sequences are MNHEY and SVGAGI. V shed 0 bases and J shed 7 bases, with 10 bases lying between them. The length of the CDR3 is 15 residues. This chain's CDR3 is CASSYSLPRNSPLHF. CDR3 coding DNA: TGTGCCAGCAGTTACTCGCTCCCCCGGAATTCACCCCTCCACTTT.